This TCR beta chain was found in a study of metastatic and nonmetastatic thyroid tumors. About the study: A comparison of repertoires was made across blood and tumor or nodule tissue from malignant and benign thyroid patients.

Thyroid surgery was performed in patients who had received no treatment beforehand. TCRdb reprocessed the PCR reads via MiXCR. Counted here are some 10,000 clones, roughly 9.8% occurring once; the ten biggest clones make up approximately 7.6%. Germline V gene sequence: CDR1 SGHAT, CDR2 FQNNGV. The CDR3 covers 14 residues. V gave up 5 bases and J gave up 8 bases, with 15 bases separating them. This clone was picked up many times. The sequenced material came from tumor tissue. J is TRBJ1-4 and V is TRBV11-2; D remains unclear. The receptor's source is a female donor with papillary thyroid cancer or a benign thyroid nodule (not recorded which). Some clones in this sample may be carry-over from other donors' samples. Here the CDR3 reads CASSRLGRNEKLFF. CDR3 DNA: TGTGCCAGCAGCCGGTTGGGTCGAAACGAAAAACTGTTTTTT.